Following are 14 T cell receptor beta chains from one sample sequenced in a study of shared clonotypes between healthy human individuals. Method: immunoSEQ multiplex PCR; TCRdb's copy keeps in-frame clones and lacks some. The data show approximately 980,000 clones, 70% to 85% seen once. The sample was memory CD4+ T cells sorted from blood. Specified subset: CD45RA-negative fraction. The origin of the receptors is a man between 18 and 35 years old in good health.

There are many counts of this clone. The genes are TRBV2 and TRBJ2-1; 13 positions match TRBD2. Germline CDR1 is SNHLY and CDR2 is FYNNEI. The CDR3 contains 15 residues. The trim removed 2 bases at V and 10 bases at J, leaving 5 bases unmatched. For the CDR3, the DNA is TGTGCCAGCAGTGAAACTAGCGGGGGGGCTGGGGAGCAGTTCTTC. Its protein product is CASSETSGGAGEQFF.

J is TRBJ2-2 and V is TRBV4-3; D not certain. The CDR3 runs to 13 residues. Trimming took off 3 bases at V and 2 bases at J, with 4 bases between the two ends. Looked up from germline, CDR1 is LGHNA and CDR2 is YSLEER. Here the CDR3 DNA reads TGCGCCAGCAGCCATACCAACACCGGGGAGCTGTTTTTT. It translates to CASSHTNTGELFF.

This chain connects TRBV4-1 to TRBJ2-7; 9 bases match TRBD1. This CDR3 spans 14 amino acids. The V segment lost 5 bases and the J segment 1 base; nucleotides outside the gene matches: 3. Germline CDR1 MGHRA, CDR2 YSYEKL. CDR3 DNA sequence: TGCGCCAGCAGCTCCGGACAGGGGTCCTACGAGCAGTACTTC. Its protein product is CASSSGQGSYEQYF.

This clone was recorded once. This chain joins TRBV18 and TRBJ2-1; 10 positions agree with TRBD2. Trimming at V came to 0 bases and at J to 5 bases, leaving 4 bases not matched to a gene. Germline V gene data show CDR1 as KGHSH and CDR2 as LQKENI. The CDR3 is made up of 16 amino acids. CDR3 DNA: TGTGCCAGCTCACCACCGAGCGGGGGGGGTGACAATGAGCAGTTCTTC. Its protein is CASSPPSGGGDNEQFF.

This clone was seen at least ten times. The chain combines TRBV6-6 with TRBJ2-1, with D uncertain. The CDR3 length is 15 residues. Trimming took off 0 bases at V and 1 base at J, with 7 bases between the two ends. Per germline, CDR1 MNHNY and CDR2 SVGAGI (reference sequence). In DNA form, the CDR3 reads TGTGCCAGCAGTTACTCGGGTCCATCCTACAATGAGCAGTTCTTC. Protein sequence: CASSYSGPSYNEQFF.

This sequence joins TRBV9 and TRBJ2-5, with 9 nucleotides matching TRBD1. The end of the DNA aligns better with TRBJ2-7, so the J call may be wrong. The CDR3 sequence is 14 residues long. Germline V gene lookup returns CDR1 SGDLS and CDR2 YYNGEE. CDR3 in DNA: TGTGCCAGCAGCGTAGGAGACAGGGGGACCGAGCAGTACTTC. As protein: CASSVGDRGTEQYF.

The rearrangement joins TRBV30 to TRBJ2-3; D perhaps matches TRBD2 (6 bases). The germline V gene has CDR1 GTSNPN and CDR2 SVGIG (reference sequence). Trimming pared 5 bases from V and 4 bases from J, leaving 10 bases between. There are 12 residues in the CDR3. DNA of the CDR3: TGTGCCTGGGGGTCGGGGGCAGATACGCAGTATTTT. This translates into CAWGSGADTQYF.

Here the CDR3 reads CASRRVDTQYF. The CDR3 DNA is TGTGCCAGCAGAAGGGTAGATACGCAGTATTTT. V and J are TRBV2 and TRBJ2-3; D not resolved. Germline V lookup: CDR1 SNHLY, CDR2 FYNNEI. Trimming cost V 6 bases and J 5 bases, with 6 bases left between them. This CDR3 has 11 amino acids.

A few counts support this clone. Germline and junction disagree at one end, which may indicate a read error. The rearrangement uses TRBV7-7 and TRBJ1-6; the D is unclear. Germline CDR1 reads SSHAT; CDR2 reads FNYEAQ (reference sequence). The CDR3 is 15 residues long. DNA for the CDR3: TGTGCTAGCAGCTTAGCGCTCGGGGAGGAGTCACCCCTCCACTTT. It encodes CASSLALGEESPLHF.

This clone was found once. The chain links TRBV10-3 to TRBJ1-5; 8 nucleotides agree with TRBD1. From germline, CDR1 is ENHRY and CDR2 SYGVKD. Trimming at V came to 4 bases and at J to 3 bases, leaving 2 bases not matched to a gene. The CDR3 sequence is 14 residues long. This CDR3 is CAISGQGANQPQHF. As DNA, the CDR3 is TGTGCCATCAGTGGCCAGGGGGCCAATCAGCCCCAGCATTTT.

The chain employs TRBV9 and TRBJ2-1; the match to TRBD2 covers 10 bases. This CDR3 has 15 residues. The V segment lost 5 bases and the J segment 5 bases; nucleotides outside the gene matches: 7. Germline CDR1 SGDLS, CDR2 YYNGEE. The CDR3 nucleotides are TGTGCCAGCAGTCTATCTAGCGGGAGCCACAATGAGCAGTTCTTC. Translating gives CASSLSSGSHNEQFF. The full variable domain, its missing parts supplied by reference TRBV9 and TRBJ2-1, is DSGVTQTPKHLITATGQRVTLRCSPRSGDLSVYWYQQSLDQGLQFLIQYYNGEERAKGNILERFSAQQFPDLHSELNLSSLELGDSALYFCASSLSSGSHNEQFFGPGTRLTVL.

The gene calls are TRBV6-4 and TRBJ2-2; D not certain. The CDR3 covers 13 residues. The V end was cut by 9 bases, the J end by 2 bases, with 10 bases between. CDR1 is MRHNA, CDR2 SNTAGT, per germline. The CDR3 loop is CASRAPNTGELFF. The DNA for the CDR3 is TGTGCCAGTCGCGCCCCAAACACCGGGGAGCTGTTTTTT.

The rearrangement joins TRBV5-1 to TRBJ2-5, with TRBD1 matching over 8 bases. CDR3 length: 13 residues. Germline V CDR1 and CDR2: SGHRS, YFSETQ. V lost 4 bases to trimming and J lost 3 bases; unmatched junction nucleotides: 2. The CDR3 DNA follows: TGCGCCAGCAGCAGGGGACAGGAAGAGACCCAGTACTTC. Translating gives CASSRGQEETQYF.

The chain employs TRBV7-8 and TRBJ2-1, with 12 bases aligning to TRBD2. The CDR3 is 15 amino acids. Losses at the gene ends were 5 bases for V and 7 bases for J; bases not matched to a gene: 6. Germline V CDR1 and CDR2: SGHVS, FQNEAQ. The CDR3 nucleotides read TGTGCCAGCAGCCGCGGACTAGCGGGAAATAATGAGCAGTTCTTC. Protein: CASSRGLAGNNEQFF.